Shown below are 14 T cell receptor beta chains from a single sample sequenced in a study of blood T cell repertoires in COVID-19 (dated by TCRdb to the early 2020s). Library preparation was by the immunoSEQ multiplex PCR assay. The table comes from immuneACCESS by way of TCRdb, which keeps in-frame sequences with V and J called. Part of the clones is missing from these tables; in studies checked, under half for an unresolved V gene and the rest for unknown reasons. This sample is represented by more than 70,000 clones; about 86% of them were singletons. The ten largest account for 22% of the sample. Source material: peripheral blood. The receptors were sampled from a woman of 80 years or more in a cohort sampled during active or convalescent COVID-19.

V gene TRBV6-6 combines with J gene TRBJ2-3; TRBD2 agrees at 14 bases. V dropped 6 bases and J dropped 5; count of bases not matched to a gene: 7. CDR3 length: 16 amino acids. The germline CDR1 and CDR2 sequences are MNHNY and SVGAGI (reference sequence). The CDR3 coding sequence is TGTGCCAGCAGGGGACCGGGACTAGCGGGAGTAGATACGCAGTATTTT. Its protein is CASRGPGLAGVDTQYF.

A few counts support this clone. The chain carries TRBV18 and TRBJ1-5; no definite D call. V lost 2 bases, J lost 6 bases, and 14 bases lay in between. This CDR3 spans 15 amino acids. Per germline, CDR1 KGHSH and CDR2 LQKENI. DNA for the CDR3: TGTGCCAGCTCACCAACCCAGGTTTTTAGTCAGCCCCAGCATTTT. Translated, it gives CASSPTQVFSQPQHF.

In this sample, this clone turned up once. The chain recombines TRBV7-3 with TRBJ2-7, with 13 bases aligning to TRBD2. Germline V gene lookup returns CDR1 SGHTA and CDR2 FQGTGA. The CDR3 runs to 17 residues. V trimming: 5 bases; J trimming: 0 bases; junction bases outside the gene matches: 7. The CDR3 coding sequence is TGTGCCAGCAGCCCCCAGGGACTAGCGGGGTCCTCCTACGAGCAGTACTTC. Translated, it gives CASSPQGLAGSSYEQYF.

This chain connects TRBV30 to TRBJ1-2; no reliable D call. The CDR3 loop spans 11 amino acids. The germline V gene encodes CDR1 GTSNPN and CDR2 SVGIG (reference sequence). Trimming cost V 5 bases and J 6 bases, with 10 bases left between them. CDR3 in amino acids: CAWRDRHGYTF. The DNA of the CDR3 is TGTGCCTGGCGGGATAGGCATGGCTACACCTTC.

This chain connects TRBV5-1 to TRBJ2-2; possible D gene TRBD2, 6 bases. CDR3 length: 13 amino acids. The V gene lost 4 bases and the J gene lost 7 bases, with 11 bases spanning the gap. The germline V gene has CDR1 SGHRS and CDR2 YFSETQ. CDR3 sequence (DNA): TGCGCCAGCAGCCAGGAGGGGAACGGGGAGCTGTTTTTT. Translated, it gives CASSQEGNGELFF.

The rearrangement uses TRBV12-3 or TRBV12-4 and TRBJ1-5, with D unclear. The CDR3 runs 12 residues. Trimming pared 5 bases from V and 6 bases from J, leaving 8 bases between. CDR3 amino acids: CASSRGIQPQHF. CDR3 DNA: TGTGCCAGCAGTCGGGGAATTCAGCCCCAGCATTTT.

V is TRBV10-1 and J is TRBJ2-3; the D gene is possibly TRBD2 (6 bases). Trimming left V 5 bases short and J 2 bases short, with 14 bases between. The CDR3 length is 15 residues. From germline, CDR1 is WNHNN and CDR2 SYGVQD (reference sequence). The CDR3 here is CASSLLPGDTDTQYF. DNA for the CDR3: TGCGCCAGCAGTTTGCTGCCGGGAGACACAGATACGCAGTATTTT.

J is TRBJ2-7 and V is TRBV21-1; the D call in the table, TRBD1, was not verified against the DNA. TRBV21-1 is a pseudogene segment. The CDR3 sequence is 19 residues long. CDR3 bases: TGTGCCAGCAGCAAAGAGTTTATCTTCGGGACAGAAAGACCCTACGAGCAGTACGTC. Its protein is CASSKEFIFGTERPYEQYV.

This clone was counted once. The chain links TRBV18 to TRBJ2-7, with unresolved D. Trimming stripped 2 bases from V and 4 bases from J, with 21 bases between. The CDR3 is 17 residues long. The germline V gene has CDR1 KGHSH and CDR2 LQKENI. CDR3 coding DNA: TGTGCCAGCTCACCAGACTCACCCTCCCATCCTCTATACGAGCAGTACGTC. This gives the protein CASSPDSPSHPLYEQYV.

The CDR3 reads CASSEPIYSYGYTF. The DNA of the CDR3 is TGTGCCAGCAGTGAACCGATTTATAGCTATGGCTACACCTTC. V is TRBV6-1 and J is TRBJ1-2; D unresolved. The CDR3 covers 14 residues. Trimming took off 2 bases at V and 4 bases at J, with 11 bases between the two ends. CDR1 and CDR2 from the germline V gene are MNHNS and SASEGT.

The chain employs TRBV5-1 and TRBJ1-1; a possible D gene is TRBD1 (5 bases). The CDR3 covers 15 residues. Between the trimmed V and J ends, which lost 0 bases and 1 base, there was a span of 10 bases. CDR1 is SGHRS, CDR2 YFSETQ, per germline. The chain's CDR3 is CASSLEGAQNTEAFF. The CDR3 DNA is TGCGCCAGCAGCTTGGAAGGGGCCCAGAACACTGAAGCTTTCTTT.

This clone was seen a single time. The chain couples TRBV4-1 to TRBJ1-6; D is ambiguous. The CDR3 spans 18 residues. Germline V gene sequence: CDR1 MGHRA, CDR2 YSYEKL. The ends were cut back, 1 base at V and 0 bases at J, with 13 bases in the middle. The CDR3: CASSQAFRGNSYNSPLHF. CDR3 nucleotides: TGCGCCAGCAGCCAAGCTTTTCGGGGAAACTCCTATAATTCACCCCTCCACTTT.

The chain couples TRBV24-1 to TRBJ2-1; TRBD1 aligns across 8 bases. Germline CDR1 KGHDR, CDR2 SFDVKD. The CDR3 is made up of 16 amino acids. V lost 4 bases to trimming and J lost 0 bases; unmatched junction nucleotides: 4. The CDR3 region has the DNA TGTGCCACCAGTGACCGGGGACAGGCCTCCTACAATGAGCAGTTCTTC. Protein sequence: CATSDRGQASYNEQFF.

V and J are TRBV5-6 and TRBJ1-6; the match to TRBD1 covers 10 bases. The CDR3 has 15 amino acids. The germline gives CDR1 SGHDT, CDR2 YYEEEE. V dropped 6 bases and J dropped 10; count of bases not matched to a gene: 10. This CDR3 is CASTGGQGIRSPLHF. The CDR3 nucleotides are TGTGCCAGCACCGGGGGACAGGGGATTCGGTCACCCCTCCACTTT. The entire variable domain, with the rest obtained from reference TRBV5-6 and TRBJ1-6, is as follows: DAGVTQSPTHLIKTRGQQVTLRCSPKSGHDTVSWYQQALGQGPQFIFQYYEEEERQRGNFPDRFSGHQFPNYSSELNVNALLLGDSALYLCASTGGQGIRSPLHFGNGTRLTVT.